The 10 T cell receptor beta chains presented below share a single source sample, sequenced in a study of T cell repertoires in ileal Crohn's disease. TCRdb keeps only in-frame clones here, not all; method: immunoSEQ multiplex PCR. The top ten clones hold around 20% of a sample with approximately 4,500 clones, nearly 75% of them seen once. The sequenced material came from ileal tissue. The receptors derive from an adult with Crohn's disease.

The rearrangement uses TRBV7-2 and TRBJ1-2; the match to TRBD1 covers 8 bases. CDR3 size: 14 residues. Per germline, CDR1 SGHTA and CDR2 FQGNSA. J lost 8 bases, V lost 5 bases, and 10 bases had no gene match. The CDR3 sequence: CASSRIQGALGYTF. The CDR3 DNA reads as TGTGCCAGCAGCAGAATTCAGGGGGCGCTAGGCTACACCTTC.

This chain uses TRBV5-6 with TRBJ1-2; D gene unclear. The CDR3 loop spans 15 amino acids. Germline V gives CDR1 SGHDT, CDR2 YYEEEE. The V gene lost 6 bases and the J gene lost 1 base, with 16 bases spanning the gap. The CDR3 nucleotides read TGTGCCAGCACACTGAGAGTCGGGGATAACTATGGCTACACCTTC. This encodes CASTLRVGDNYGYTF.

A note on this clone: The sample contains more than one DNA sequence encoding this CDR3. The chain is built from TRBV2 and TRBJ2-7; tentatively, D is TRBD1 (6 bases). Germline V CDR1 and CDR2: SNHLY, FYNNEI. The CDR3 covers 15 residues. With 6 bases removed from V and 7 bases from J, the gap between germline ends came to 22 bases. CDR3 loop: CASSDGTTPWLEQYF. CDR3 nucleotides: TGTGCCAGCAGCGATGGGACAACCCCCTGGTTGGAGCAGTACTTC. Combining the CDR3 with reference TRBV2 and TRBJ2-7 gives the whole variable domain EPEVTQTPSHQVTQMGQEVILRCVPISNHLYFYWYRQILGQKVEFLVSFYNNEISEKSEIFDDQFSVERPDGSNFTLKIRSTKLEDSAMYFCASSDGTTPWLEQYFGPGTRLTVT.

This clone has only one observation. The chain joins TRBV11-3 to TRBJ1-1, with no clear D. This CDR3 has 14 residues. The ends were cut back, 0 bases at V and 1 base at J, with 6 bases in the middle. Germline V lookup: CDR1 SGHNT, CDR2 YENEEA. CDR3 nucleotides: TGTGCCAGCAGCTTAGATAGACAGAACACTGAAGCTTTCTTT. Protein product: CASSLDRQNTEAFF.

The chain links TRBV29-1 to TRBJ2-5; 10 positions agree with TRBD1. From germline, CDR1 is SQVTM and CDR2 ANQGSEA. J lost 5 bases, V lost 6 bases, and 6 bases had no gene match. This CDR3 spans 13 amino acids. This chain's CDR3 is CSVGQGVWETQYF. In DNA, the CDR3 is TGCAGCGTCGGACAGGGGGTATGGGAGACCCAGTACTTC.

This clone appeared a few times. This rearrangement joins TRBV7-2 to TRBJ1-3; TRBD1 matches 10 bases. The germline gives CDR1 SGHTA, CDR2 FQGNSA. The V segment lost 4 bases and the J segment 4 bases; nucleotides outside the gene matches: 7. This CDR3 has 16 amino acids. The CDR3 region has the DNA TGTGCCAGCAGCTATACGGGACAGGGGAGAGGAAACACCATATATTTT. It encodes CASSYTGQGRGNTIYF.

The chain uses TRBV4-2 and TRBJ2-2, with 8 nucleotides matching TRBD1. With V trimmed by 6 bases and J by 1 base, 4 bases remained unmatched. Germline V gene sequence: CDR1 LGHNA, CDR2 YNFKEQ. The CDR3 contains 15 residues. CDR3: CASSTDRGNTGELFF. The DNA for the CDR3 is TGTGCCAGCAGTACCGACAGGGGGAACACCGGGGAGCTGTTTTTT.

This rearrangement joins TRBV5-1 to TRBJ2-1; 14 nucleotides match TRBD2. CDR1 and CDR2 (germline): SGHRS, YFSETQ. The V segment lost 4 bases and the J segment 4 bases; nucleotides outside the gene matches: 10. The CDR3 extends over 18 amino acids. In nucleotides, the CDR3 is TGCGCCAGCAGCACCGGACCGGGACTAGCGGGAGCATACAATGAGCAGTTCTTC. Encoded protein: CASSTGPGLAGAYNEQFF.

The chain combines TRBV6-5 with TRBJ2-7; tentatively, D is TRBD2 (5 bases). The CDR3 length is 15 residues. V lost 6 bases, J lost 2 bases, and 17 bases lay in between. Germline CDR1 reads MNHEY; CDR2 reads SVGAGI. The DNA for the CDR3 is TGTGCCAGCAGCCGTTCGAGGGCAGGAGCCTACGAGCAGTACTTC. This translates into CASSRSRAGAYEQYF.

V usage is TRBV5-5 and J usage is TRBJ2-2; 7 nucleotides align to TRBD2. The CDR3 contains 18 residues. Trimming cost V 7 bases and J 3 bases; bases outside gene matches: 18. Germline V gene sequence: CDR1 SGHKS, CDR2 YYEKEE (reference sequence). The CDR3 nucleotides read TGTGCCAGCGCGGGGGACTTCCTATCCTTGACATACACCGGGGAGCTGTTTTTT. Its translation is CASAGDFLSLTYTGELFF. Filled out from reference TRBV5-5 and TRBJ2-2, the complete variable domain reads DAGVTQSPTHLIKTRGQQVTLRCSPISGHKSVSWYQQVLGQGPQFIFQYYEKEERGRGNFPDRFSARQFPNYSSELNVNALLLGDSALYLCASAGDFLSLTYTGELFFGEGSRLTVL.